This record covers a single T cell receptor beta chain. Its antigen is not known. The sample originates from a study of T cells in localized non-small cell lung cancer. Study findings and constraints: Median roughly 57 top-100 tumor clones were shared with paired adjacent lung. Tumor samples were not multi-region, leaving intratumor heterogeneity unexcluded. Among the tissues sampled, uninvolved adjacent lung had the highest T cell clonality, above tumor.

Trimming removed 5 bases from V and 4 bases from J, with 14 bases in between. Germline V gene data show CDR1 as LNHDA and CDR2 as SQIVND (reference sequence). This CDR3 region has 14 residues. Profiling relied on immunoSEQ multiplex PCR, and the TCRdb table lists in-frame clones only, not all of them. The table records 70,000 to 90,000 clones, 65% to 85% of them present only once. The chain carries TRBV19 and TRBJ1-1; possibly TRBD1 for D (5 bases). Sequencing used peripheral blood, obtained before any cancer treatment. The source is a female donor of 60 years or more with stage I lung adenocarcinoma. The chain's CDR3 is CASSGGNYGTEAFF. The CDR3 nucleotides read TGTGCCAGTAGTGGGGGGAATTACGGCACTGAAGCTTTCTTT.